This passage covers 4 T cell receptor beta chains from one sample sequenced in a study of T cells in Graves' hyperthyroidism and ophthalmopathy. The CDR3 regions of TCR beta were amplified from RNA transcripts. Researchers ran a first-round RT-PCR on the TCR CDR3 using the HTBI primer set. Using its own MiXCR run on the multiplex PCR reads, TCRdb lists one record per CDR3 protein. This table has around 200,000 distinct CDR3 sequences, 15% to 20% appearing once. Sequencing was performed on blood. The receptors derive from a woman aged 45 to 65 with Graves' hyperthyroidism.

This clonotype has a handful of counts. The rearrangement links TRBV4-1 to TRBJ1-2, with a possible D match to TRBD1 (5 bases). Looked up from germline, CDR1 is MGHRA and CDR2 is YSYEKL. Trimming took 3 bases from V and 2 from J, leaving 10 bases between them. The CDR3 is made up of 14 amino acids. DNA of the CDR3: TGCGCCAGCAGCCACCCCCAGGGAAACTATGGCTACACCTTC. The encoded protein is CASSHPQGNYGYTF.

The chain is built from TRBV11-3 and TRBJ1-1, with D hard to call. CDR3 length: 13 amino acids. Looked up from germline, CDR1 is SGHNT and CDR2 is YENEEA. Trimming removed 4 bases from V and 1 base from J, with 7 bases in between. The CDR3 loop is CASSYQANTEAFF. CDR3 bases: TGTGCCAGCAGCTATCAGGCGAACACTGAAGCTTTCTTT.

There are many counts of this clonotype. The genes are TRBV18 and TRBJ2-3, with 13 bases lining up with TRBD2. With V trimmed by 6 bases and J by 6 bases, 3 bases remained unmatched. The CDR3 has 14 residues. CDR1 is KGHSH, CDR2 LQKENI, per germline. CDR3 sequence reads: CASSGLAGADTQYF. CDR3 nucleotides: TGTGCCAGCTCCGGACTAGCGGGGGCGGATACGCAGTATTTT.

This clonotype was counted ten times or more. The gene calls are TRBV27 and TRBJ2-7, with D possibly being TRBD1 (6 bases). V lost 6 bases and J lost 2, with 14 bases in between. The CDR3 loop spans 14 amino acids. Germline CDR1 MNHEY, CDR2 SMNVEV (reference sequence). For the CDR3, the DNA is TGTGCCAGCAGCCCCCGACAGGACACCTACGAGCAGTACTTC. Its protein is CASSPRQDTYEQYF.